The 23 T cell receptor beta chains presented below share a single source sample, sequenced in a study of vaccination effects on CD4 cells after COVID-19. Data came from immunoSEQ multiplex PCR; TCRdb stores just in-frame clones and leaves some out. The table records 20,000 to 25,000 clones, roughly 69% of them present only once. Before sequencing, viral peptide pools were used by the ViraFEST assay to expand antigen-specific CD4+ T cells. Researchers isolated CD4+ T cells once approximately ten days of culture had elapsed. Convalescent patients had PCR-confirmed SARS-CoV-2 infection between March and December 2020. The antigens for these receptors are not known. The sequences come from CD4+ T cells from PBMCs cultured with a peptide pool, collected before COVID-19 vaccination. Every receptor here comes from a human donor who had a prior SARS-CoV-2 infection.

The V gene is TRBV9, the J gene TRBJ1-2; D is unclear. Germline lookup yields CDR1 SGDLS and CDR2 YYNGEE. Trimming shortened V by 4 bases and J by 4 bases, and 14 bases separated the two germline ends. The CDR3 loop spans 14 amino acids. The CDR3 sequence: CASSPSSGIYGYTF. The CDR3 nucleotides are TGTGCCAGCAGCCCTTCTTCTGGCATCTATGGCTACACCTTC. Full variable domain (missing parts from reference TRBV9 and TRBJ1-2): DSGVTQTPKHLITATGQRVTLRCSPRSGDLSVYWYQQSLDQGLQFLIQYYNGEERAKGNILERFSAQQFPDLHSELNLSSLELGDSALYFCASSPSSGIYGYTFGSGTRLTVV.

The V gene is TRBV2, the J gene TRBJ2-1, with D perhaps TRBD1 or TRBD2 (5 bases each). The CDR3 has 14 residues. The V end was cut by 3 bases, the J end by 10 bases, with 16 bases between. Germline CDR1 is SNHLY and CDR2 is FYNNEI. The CDR3 DNA reads TGTGCCAGCAGTGAGGGGCGCCGTTGGGAGGAGCAGTTCTTC. Protein: CASSEGRRWEEQFF.

The genes are TRBV15 and TRBJ1-2; D is unclear. V was shortened by 5 bases and J by 4 bases, with 8 bases between the two germline ends. Germline values: CDR1 LNHNV, CDR2 YYDKDF (reference sequence). The CDR3 totals 12 residues. The CDR3, as DNA: TGTGCCACCAGCCATAACAGCTATGGCTACACCTTC. Translating gives CATSHNSYGYTF.

The genes are TRBV18 and TRBJ1-1; D may be TRBD1 (6 bases). Trimming shortened V by 3 bases and J by 0 bases, and 11 bases separated the two germline ends. Germline V gene lookup returns CDR1 KGHSH and CDR2 LQKENI. The CDR3 extends over 15 amino acids. In DNA form, the CDR3 reads TGTGCCAGCTCACCCACGGCAGGGGTGAACACTGAAGCTTTCTTT. It specifies CASSPTAGVNTEAFF. Based on the CDR3 plus reference TRBV18 and TRBJ1-1, the full variable domain is NAGVMQNPRHLVRRRGQEARLRCSPMKGHSHVYWYRQLPEEGLKFMVYLQKENIIDESGMPKERFSAEFPKEGPSILRIQQVVRGDSAAYFCASSPTAGVNTEAFFGQGTRLTVV.

V is TRBV19 and J is TRBJ1-6, with D possibly TRBD1 on 5 matching bases. V was shortened by 6 bases and J by 9 bases, with 18 bases between the two germline ends. Germline V gene lookup returns CDR1 LNHDA and CDR2 SQIVND (reference sequence). CDR3 length equals 15 residues. CDR3 coding DNA: TGTGCCAGTAGCCAGAGATACAAGGGGACTTCACCCCTCCACTTT. Its translation is CASSQRYKGTSPLHF. Looking up the rest from reference TRBV19 and TRBJ1-6 gives the full variable domain: DGGITQSPKYLFRKEGQNVTLSCEQNLNHDAMYWYRQDPGQGLRLIYYSQIVNDFQKGDIAEGYSVSREKKESFPLTVTSAQKNPTAFYLCASSQRYKGTSPLHFGNGTRLTVT.

The chain has TRBV7-8 and TRBJ1-1; D is perhaps TRBD1 (6 bases). There are 15 residues in the CDR3. V was shortened by 1 base and J by 0 bases, with 9 bases between the two germline ends. Germline values: CDR1 SGHVS, CDR2 FQNEAQ. Here the CDR3 reads CASSLGRGMNTEAFF. The CDR3 DNA is TGTGCCAGCAGCTTAGGAAGGGGGATGAACACTGAAGCTTTCTTT.

The V call is TRBV19, the J call TRBJ1-5; D possibly corresponds to TRBD1 (6 bases). The ends were cut back, 4 bases at V and 3 bases at J, with 16 bases in the middle. The CDR3 consists of 16 residues. Germline CDR1 LNHDA, CDR2 SQIVND (reference sequence). The CDR3 coding sequence is TGTGCCAGTAGTACCGGGACGGGGGCCCACAATCAGCCCCAGCATTTT. This translates into CASSTGTGAHNQPQHF.

The chain recombines TRBV19 with TRBJ2-3; 7 nucleotides match TRBD2. The trim removed 3 bases at V and 4 bases at J, leaving 4 bases unmatched. CDR1 LNHDA and CDR2 SQIVND come from the germline V gene (reference sequence). This CDR3 region has 14 residues. The CDR3 here is CASSMGLRSDTQYF. CDR3 nucleotides: TGTGCCAGTAGTATGGGACTAAGGTCAGATACGCAGTATTTT.

The genes are TRBV27 and TRBJ2-1, with 11 bases matching TRBD1. V was pared by 5 bases and J by 4 bases, with 7 bases of the junction left unmatched. CDR3 length: 16 amino acids. From germline, CDR1 is MNHEY and CDR2 SMNVEV (reference sequence). CDR3 in DNA: TGTGCCAGCAGTCCCCCGGGACAGGGGGGTTACAATGAGCAGTTCTTC. The encoded protein is CASSPPGQGGYNEQFF.

The J gene is TRBJ2-3, the V gene TRBV5-4; D ambiguous. Per germline, CDR1 SGHNT and CDR2 YYREEE (reference sequence). V shed 3 bases and J shed 6 bases, with 17 bases lying between them. The CDR3 is 15 amino acids. The CDR3 loop reads CASSSVGGDMDTQYF. The DNA for the CDR3 is TGTGCCAGCAGCTCCGTAGGCGGCGACATGGATACGCAGTATTTT.

The chain has TRBV10-3 and TRBJ2-1; D uncertain. The V gene lost 4 bases and the J gene lost 5 bases, with 3 bases spanning the gap. This CDR3 is built from 11 residues. Germline loops: CDR1 ENHRY, CDR2 SYGVKD. The DNA of the CDR3 is TGTGCCATCAGTGGGGACAATGAGCAGTTCTTC. Its protein product is CAISGDNEQFF.

The chain joins TRBV4-2 to TRBJ2-3, with D perhaps given as TRBD1 or TRBD2 (5 bases each). Trimming removed 0 bases from V and 2 bases from J, with 9 bases in between. CDR1 is LGHNA and CDR2 is YNFKEQ in the germline V gene. CDR3 length: 15 residues. CDR3 sequence: CASSQDWDPTDTQYF. The DNA of the CDR3 is TGTGCCAGCAGCCAAGATTGGGACCCCACAGATACGCAGTATTTT.

The rearrangement links TRBV11-3 to TRBJ2-7, with a possible D match to TRBD2 (6 bases). The CDR3 totals 14 residues. Trimming removed 0 bases from V and 3 bases from J, with 9 bases in between. Germline V gives CDR1 SGHNT, CDR2 YENEEA. In DNA form, the CDR3 reads TGTGCCAGCAGCTTAGATCCCGGGGGCTACGAGCAGTACTTC. As protein: CASSLDPGGYEQYF.

The chain combines TRBV20-1 with TRBJ1-4; D perhaps matches TRBD1 (5 bases). There are 11 residues in the CDR3. Trimming shortened V by 3 bases and J by 12 bases, and 11 bases separated the two germline ends. In germline, CDR1 is DFQATT, CDR2 SNEGSKA (reference sequence). The CDR3: CSASGARELFF. CDR3 in DNA: TGCAGTGCTAGTGGGGCCAGGGAACTGTTTTTT.

This clone was picked up a small number of times. V and J are TRBV6-2 or TRBV6-3 and TRBJ1-5; 9 nucleotides match TRBD1. The CDR3 consists of 16 residues. Per the germline V gene, CDR1 is MNHEY and CDR2 is SVGEGT. Trimming at V came to 3 bases and at J to 4 bases, leaving 7 bases not matched to a gene. The CDR3 region has the DNA TGTGCCAGCAGTTATCTCTCGGGACAGGGTAATCAGCCCCAGCATTTT. Its protein product is CASSYLSGQGNQPQHF.

By proportion, this clone is hyperexpanded (1% or more). The V call is TRBV30, the J call TRBJ1-1; 7 nucleotides align to TRBD1. CDR3 length: 13 residues. CDR1 and CDR2 from the germline V gene are GTSNPN and SVGIG (reference sequence). Unmatched junction bases numbered 2, after V lost 2 bases and J lost 2 bases. CDR3: CAWSRDSNTEAFF. CDR3 bases: TGTGCCTGGAGTAGGGACAGTAACACTGAAGCTTTCTTT.

The rearrangement uses TRBV28 and TRBJ2-7; D may be TRBD1 (5 bases). The CDR3 is 13 amino acids. Germline V gene data show CDR1 as MDHEN and CDR2 as SYDVKM. V was shortened by 6 bases and J by 6 bases, with 15 bases between the two germline ends. CDR3 loop: CASRPQTVSEQYF. The CDR3, as DNA: TGTGCCAGCAGACCTCAGACAGTGAGCGAGCAGTACTTC.

This rearrangement joins TRBV27 to TRBJ2-7, with D possibly TRBD1 on 6 matching bases. Looked up from germline, CDR1 is MNHEY and CDR2 is SMNVEV (reference sequence). This CDR3 contains 14 residues. Trimming took off 3 bases at V and 4 bases at J, with 13 bases between the two ends. The CDR3, as DNA: TGTGCCAGCAGTTTTCTGGGGGCTTCTTACGAGCAGTACTTC. Encoded protein: CASSFLGASYEQYF.

This clone was counted between two and nine times. The genes are TRBV7-9 and TRBJ2-2; possibly TRBD2 for D (6 bases). The germline CDR1 and CDR2 sequences are SEHNR and FQNEAQ (reference sequence). This CDR3 region has 14 residues. The V and J ends lost 1 base and 3 bases respectively, with 6 bases between them. CDR3 nucleotides: TGTGCCAGCAGCTTAGTAGCGGACACCGGGGAGCTGTTTTTT. It translates to CASSLVADTGELFF.

The chain couples TRBV3-1 (or the pseudogene TRBV3-2) to TRBJ1-1; D ambiguous. V was cut by 0 bases and J by 6 bases, with 5 bases left in between. Germline CDR1 and CDR2: LGHDT and YNNKEL (reference sequence). The CDR3 has 12 amino acids. CDR3 sequence: CASSQDFAEAFF. The CDR3 region has the DNA TGTGCCAGCAGCCAAGATTTCGCTGAAGCTTTCTTT.

V gene TRBV5-1 combines with J gene TRBJ1-1, with 9 bases lining up with TRBD1. This CDR3 spans 16 amino acids. V trimming: 4 bases; J trimming: 0 bases; junction bases outside the gene matches: 7. Per the germline V gene, CDR1 is SGHRS and CDR2 is YFSETQ. The CDR3 region is CASSPRTGELNTEAFF. The DNA for the CDR3 is TGCGCCAGCAGCCCTCGGACAGGGGAACTGAACACTGAAGCTTTCTTT.

This rearrangement joins TRBV30 to TRBJ2-7; 9 bases line up with TRBD2. The CDR3 covers 14 residues. Germline V gene lookup returns CDR1 GTSNPN and CDR2 SVGIG (reference sequence). The CDR3 reads CASSRGGGGYEQYF. The CDR3 nucleotides read TGTGCTTCCTCCCGGGGCGGGGGGGGATACGAGCAGTACTTC.

The chain combines TRBV9 with TRBJ1-2, with D maybe TRBD1 (6 bases). Germline V CDR1 and CDR2: SGDLS, YYNGEE. CDR3 length: 17 amino acids. Deletions cut 0 bases from V and 2 bases from J, with 17 bases between. CDR3: CASSVDTGLYQNYGYTF. For the CDR3, the DNA is TGTGCCAGCAGCGTAGACACAGGGCTATACCAGAACTATGGCTACACCTTC.